The clone carrying this T cell receptor beta chain has more than one count but fewer than ten. This CDR3 has 8 residues. Germline V gives CDR1 SGHDN, CDR2 FVKESK. Trimming took 0 bases from V and 14 from J, leaving 1 base between them. The assay was immunoSEQ multiplex PCR, and TCRdb's table has in-frame clones only and misses some. The profile covers about 380,000 clones, with 95% appearing a single time and roughly 0.02% taken by the ten largest. The entry originates in a study of shared T cell receptors in the human thymus. This TCR came from a human donor. Sequences were obtained from thymocytes. This chain joins TRBV14 and TRBJ1-2, with D unclear. The CDR3 is CASSQDTF. CDR3 nucleotides: TGTGCCAGCAGCCAAGATACCTTC. The full variable domain, in which reference TRBV14 and TRBJ1-2 provide the parts outside the CDR3, is EAGVTQFPSHSVIEKGQTVTLRCDPISGHDNLYWYRRVMGKEIKFLLHFVKESKQDESGMPNNRFLAERTGGTYSTLKVQPAELEDSGVYFCASSQDTFGSGTRLTVV.